The sequence of this TCR beta chain was determined in a study of metastatic and nonmetastatic thyroid tumors. Overall study: Thyroid patients, malignant and benign, had repertoires compared across blood and tumor or nodule tissue.

TCRdb re-clonotyped the PCR reads via MiXCR. The sample lists 53,000 or so clones, roughly 20% occurring once. Broader study findings: For both blood and tumor, malignant thyroid tumors reportedly showed significantly higher TCR beta diversity than benign nodules did.

About this clone: Its cognate antigen is unknown.

All patients reached thyroid surgery having received no treatment beforehand. V shed 3 bases, J shed 0 bases, and the junction held 11 bases outside the gene matches. The CDR3 sequence is 17 residues long. Germline V lookup: CDR1 SGHAT, CDR2 FQNNGV. Sequenced sample: blood. The TCR originated in a female donor with papillary thyroid cancer or a benign thyroid nodule (not recorded which). Some clones in this sample may be carry-over from other donors' samples. The chain is built from TRBV11-2 and TRBJ2-7; TRBD1 matches at 7 bases. The CDR3 nucleotides are TGTGCCAGCAGCTTCGACGTGACAGGGACACTCTCCTACGAGCAGTACTTC. It specifies CASSFDVTGTLSYEQYF.